Below are 8 T cell receptor beta chains sequenced from a single sample in a study of T cells in Graves' hyperthyroidism and ophthalmopathy. Using RNA transcripts as the source, TCR beta CDR3 regions were amplified. The study used the HTBI primer set for a first-round RT-PCR of the TCR CDR3. TCRdb analysed the multiplex PCR reads with MiXCR anew, one entry per CDR3 protein. The table has more than 500,000 distinct CDR3 sequences, approximately 16% seen once. The sample taken for sequencing was blood. These TCRs come from a woman in her 30s with Graves' ophthalmopathy.

Regarding this clonotype: This may be a read error, as it is one base from a much larger clone. This rearrangement joins TRBV27 to TRBJ2-1, with TRBD1 matching over 9 bases. Germline CDR1 is MNHEY and CDR2 is SMNVEV (reference sequence). The CDR3 is 16 residues long. The CDR3 reads CASKTEPGQGYNGQFF. DNA of the CDR3: TGTGCCAGCAAAACTGAGCCGGGACAGGGCTACAATGGGCAGTTCTTC.

This clonotype turned up a few times. The rearrangement links TRBV6-6 to TRBJ1-4; D is unresolved. Deletions cut 2 bases from V and 6 bases from J, with 13 bases between. The CDR3 covers 15 residues. Germline CDR1 is MNHNY and CDR2 is SVGAGI (reference sequence). The CDR3 coding sequence is TGTGCCAGCAGTTACAGCCTAGCCTCCTATGAAAAACTGTTTTTT. Translating it yields CASSYSLASYEKLFF.

Only a few counts were recorded for this clonotype. The chain recombines TRBV20-1 with TRBJ1-1; 8 bases match TRBD1. CDR1 DFQATT and CDR2 SNEGSKA come from the germline V gene (reference sequence). The CDR3 is made up of 15 amino acids. Here the CDR3 reads CSVGGMGTGNTEAFF. In DNA form, the CDR3 reads TGCAGCGTTGGGGGGATGGGGACAGGGAACACTGAAGCTTTCTTT.

As for this clonotype: Mismatch with germline at one junction end may stem from a read error. The chain combines TRBV11-3 with TRBJ2-1; D unclear. The CDR3 is made up of 13 amino acids. Germline CDR1 reads SGHNT; CDR2 reads YENEEA. The CDR3 DNA sequence: TGTGCCAGCAGCCAGATGGACGGAAATGAGCAGCTCTTC. Residues: CASSQMDGNEQLF.

This clonotype was counted a few times. This may be a read error: a much more frequent sequence differs by one nucleotide. The rearrangement links TRBV7-3 to TRBJ2-3; D is uncertain. The V gene lost 5 bases and the J gene lost 5 bases, with 14 bases spanning the gap. CDR1 is SGHTA, CDR2 FQGTGA, per germline. The CDR3 spans 14 residues. The CDR3 region is CASSHLNSGDTQYF. In DNA form, the CDR3 reads TGTGCCAGCAGCCACCTTAACTCGGGAGATACGCAGTATTTT.

This chain uses TRBV6-2 or TRBV6-3 with TRBJ2-7, with 7 bases matching TRBD2. The CDR3 is made up of 15 amino acids. Germline V gene sequence: CDR1 MNHEY, CDR2 SVGEGT. The V gene end was trimmed by 6 bases and the J gene end by 5 bases; junction bases not matched to a gene: 13. The CDR3 region is CASRTGWEGLDEQYF. The CDR3, as DNA: TGTGCCAGCAGGACGGGGTGGGAGGGCCTGGACGAGCAGTACTTC.

This clonotype was observed a few times. The chain employs TRBV25-1 and TRBJ1-1, with TRBD1 as a possible D gene (5 bases). The CDR3 totals 22 residues. The germline V and J ends were trimmed by 4 bases and 2 bases, with 35 bases remaining between them. CDR1 is MGHDK and CDR2 is SYGVNS in the germline V gene. CDR3 in amino acids: CASSGTLWGPGAEILYNTEAFF. The CDR3 DNA follows: TGTGCCAGCAGTGGGACCCTGTGGGGACCGGGTGCAGAAATCCTATATAACACTGAAGCTTTCTTT.

The chain has TRBV7-2 and TRBJ2-1; TRBD2 might be the D (5 bases). CDR1 SGHTA and CDR2 FQGNSA come from the germline V gene. Trimming removed 4 bases at V and 3 bases at J, with 13 bases between. The CDR3 covers 15 residues. CDR3: CASSSSGGFYNEQFF. In DNA, the CDR3 is TGTGCCAGCAGCTCCTCGGGCGGGTTCTACAATGAGCAGTTCTTC. Full variable domain (outside the CDR3, taken from reference TRBV7-2 and TRBJ2-1): GAGVSQSPSNKVTEKGKDVELRCDPISGHTALYWYRQSLGQGLEFLIYFQGNSAPDKSGLPSDRFSAERTGGSVSTLTIQRTQQEDSAVYLCASSSSGGFYNEQFFGPGTRLTVL.